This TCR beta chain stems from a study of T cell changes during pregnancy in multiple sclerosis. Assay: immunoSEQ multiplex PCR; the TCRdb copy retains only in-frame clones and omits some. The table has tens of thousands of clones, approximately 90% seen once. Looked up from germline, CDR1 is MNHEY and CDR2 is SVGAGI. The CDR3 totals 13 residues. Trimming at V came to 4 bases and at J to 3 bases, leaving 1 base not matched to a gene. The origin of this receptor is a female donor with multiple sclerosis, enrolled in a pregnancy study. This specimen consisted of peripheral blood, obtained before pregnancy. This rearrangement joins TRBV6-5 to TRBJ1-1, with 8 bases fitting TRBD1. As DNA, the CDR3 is TGTGCCAGCAGTTTGACAGGGGACACTGAAGCTTTCTTT. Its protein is CASSLTGDTEAFF.